The clone carrying this T cell receptor beta chain was counted between two and nine times. Data came from immunoSEQ multiplex PCR; TCRdb stores just in-frame clones and leaves some out. The sample holds several thousand clones, less than 75% seen once. This CDR3 is built from 17 residues. This sample was taken from a study of blood T cell repertoires in COVID-19. Sequencing was performed on peripheral blood. The source is a human donor in a cohort sampled during active COVID-19. V gene TRBV12-2 combines with J gene TRBJ2-1; the DNA was not used to check the table's D call, TRBD2. TRBV12-2 is deemed a pseudogene. CDR3 bases: TGTGCAAGTCGCTTCGGCCGTTTAGCGGGGGATTACAATGAGCAGTTCTTC. As protein: CASRFGRLAGDYNEQFF.